One sample yielded the 13 T cell receptor beta chains listed below, sequenced in a study of blood T cell repertoires in COVID-19. Data came from immunoSEQ multiplex PCR; TCRdb stores just in-frame clones and leaves some out. The data show around 230,000 clones, with roughly 87% seen just once and just over 7% held by the top ten. Sequenced sample: peripheral blood. Receptors were obtained from a man aged 60 to 69 who had recovered from COVID-19.

The J gene is TRBJ2-3, the V gene TRBV9; D is undetermined. The CDR3 sequence is 15 residues long. Germline loops: CDR1 SGDLS, CDR2 YYNGEE. V lost 0 bases and J lost 1, with 9 bases in between. In nucleotides, the CDR3 is TGTGCCAGCAGCGTAGATTGGCTGGGCACAGATACGCAGTATTTT. This translates into CASSVDWLGTDTQYF.

This chain connects TRBV2 to TRBJ1-5; 8 bases are shared with TRBD1. CDR3 size: 13 residues. Trimming took 6 bases from V and 7 from J; bases not matched to a gene: 5. Germline V gene lookup returns CDR1 SNHLY and CDR2 FYNNEI. This CDR3 is CASRTGEEQPQHF. The CDR3 nucleotides are TGTGCCAGCAGGACAGGGGAAGAGCAGCCCCAGCATTTT. The full variable domain, rest sourced from reference TRBV2 and TRBJ1-5, is EPEVTQTPSHQVTQMGQEVILRCVPISNHLYFYWYRQILGQKVEFLVSFYNNEISEKSEIFDDQFSVERPDGSNFTLKIRSTKLEDSAMYFCASRTGEEQPQHFGDGTRLSIL.

The rearrangement links TRBV11-2 to TRBJ2-7, with a possible D match to TRBD1 (5 bases). Trimming left V 0 bases short and J 5 bases short, with 14 bases between. This CDR3 is built from 15 residues. The germline gives CDR1 SGHAT, CDR2 FQNNGV. CDR3 sequence: CASSLEAGSLDEQYF. CDR3 nucleotide sequence: TGTGCCAGCAGCTTAGAGGCAGGGTCTTTGGACGAGCAGTACTTC.

The CDR3 sequence is CASSPGTFPSYEQYF. CDR3 sequence (DNA): TGTGCCAGCTCACCAGGGACTTTTCCATCCTACGAGCAGTACTTC. This chain connects TRBV18 to TRBJ2-7, with D maybe TRBD2 (6 bases). V was pared by 2 bases and J by 1 base, with 12 bases between. CDR1 is KGHSH, CDR2 LQKENI, per germline. CDR3 length: 15 residues. The full variable domain, its missing parts supplied by reference TRBV18 and TRBJ2-7, is NAGVMQNPRHLVRRRGQEARLRCSPMKGHSHVYWYRQLPEEGLKFMVYLQKENIIDESGMPKERFSAEFPKEGPSILRIQQVVRGDSAAYFCASSPGTFPSYEQYFGPGTRLTVT.

The chain uses TRBV5-1 and TRBJ2-7, with D tentatively TRBD1 (7 bases). V lost 2 bases to trimming and J lost 6 bases, with 15 bases between them. CDR1 SGHRS and CDR2 YFSETQ come from the germline V gene. CDR3 length: 14 amino acids. CDR3 sequence: CASSFGGGQVEQYF. The CDR3, as DNA: TGCGCCAGCAGCTTTGGAGGGGGCCAAGTCGAGCAGTACTTC.

The chain couples TRBV7-9 to TRBJ1-3; D is perhaps TRBD1 (5 bases). The CDR3 runs to 16 residues. Per the germline V gene, CDR1 is SEHNR and CDR2 is FQNEAQ (reference sequence). V was cut by 5 bases and J by 4 bases, with 18 bases left in between. For the CDR3, the DNA is TGTGCCAGCAGCGCCGACCGGGGGTTGAAGGGAAACACCATATATTTT. Amino acid sequence: CASSADRGLKGNTIYF.

The chain joins TRBV7-8 to TRBJ1-1; the match to TRBD1 covers 9 bases. The CDR3 extends over 14 amino acids. Germline trimming cut 2 bases from V and 8 bases from J; bases unmatched to any gene: 6. Germline V gene sequence: CDR1 SGHVS, CDR2 FQNEAQ. The CDR3 DNA is TGTGCCAGCAGCTTACAAGACAGGGGGGGCGAAGCTTTCTTT. This encodes CASSLQDRGGEAFF.

The gene calls are TRBV5-1 and TRBJ1-3; perhaps TRBD1 as D (6 bases). Trimming removed 1 base from V and 2 bases from J, with 10 bases in between. The CDR3 extends over 15 amino acids. Germline V gives CDR1 SGHRS, CDR2 YFSETQ. As DNA, the CDR3 is TGCGCCAGCAGCTTGTCGGCAGGGGCTGGAAACACCATATATTTT. This encodes CASSLSAGAGNTIYF.

The V gene is TRBV7-2, the J gene TRBJ1-5; 7 nucleotides match TRBD1. This CDR3 comprises 16 residues. CDR1 is SGHTA and CDR2 is FQGNSA in the germline V gene. J was trimmed by 0 bases and V by 3 bases; bases with no gene match: 5. The CDR3 nucleotides read TGTGCCAGCAGCTTGGGGACAGTATATAGCAATCAGCCCCAGCATTTT. Translating it yields CASSLGTVYSNQPQHF.

CDR3: CSVEPRGRHYGYTF. CDR3 coding DNA: TGCAGCGTTGAACCCAGGGGGCGCCACTATGGCTACACCTTC. V gene TRBV29-1 combines with J gene TRBJ1-2; 8 bases match TRBD1. The CDR3 is 14 residues long. V shed 2 bases and J 3 bases; nucleotides not matched to a gene: 5. The germline V gene has CDR1 SQVTM and CDR2 ANQGSEA.

V usage is TRBV18 and J usage is TRBJ1-3; perhaps TRBD1 as D (5 bases). This CDR3 has 19 amino acids. V lost 1 base, J lost 0 bases, and 19 bases lay in between. Per germline, CDR1 KGHSH and CDR2 LQKENI. CDR3 coding DNA: TGTGCCAGCTCACCACTAGGCCCGCCTGGACACCCCTCTGGAAACACCATATATTTT. Translation: CASSPLGPPGHPSGNTIYF.

The J gene is TRBJ1-3, the V gene TRBV4-2; 7 bases line up with TRBD1. The CDR3 runs to 17 residues. V gave up 0 bases and J gave up 0 bases; unmatched junction bases: 5. Germline V lookup: CDR1 LGHNA, CDR2 YNFKEQ. The chain's CDR3 is CASSQDNRGYSGNTIYF. The CDR3 nucleotides read TGTGCCAGCAGCCAAGATAACAGGGGATACTCTGGAAACACCATATATTTT.

V usage is TRBV5-6 and J usage is TRBJ2-4, with 16 nucleotides matching TRBD2. This CDR3 is 18 amino acids long. V lost 3 bases, J lost 0 bases, and 3 bases stayed unmatched. Germline lookup yields CDR1 SGHDT and CDR2 YYEEEE. The CDR3 bases are TGTGCCAGCAGCTCGGGACTAGCGGGGGGGCAAGCCAAAAACATTCAGTACTTC. Amino acids: CASSSGLAGGQAKNIQYF.